These T cell receptor beta chains were read from a single sample in a study of blood T cell repertoires in COVID-19. Assay used: immunoSEQ multiplex PCR; TCRdb lists only in-frame clones, some missing. The top ten clones hold 2% to 2.5% of a sample with around 300,000 clones, about 89% of them seen once. Sample: peripheral blood. Receptor source: a middle-aged man with acute or convalescent COVID-19. Both conserved end residues are part of each CDR3. D genes are given only for firm matches. The size field is filled for only some rows; it gives once, few, many or a size class.

clone size: .; V gene: TRBV3-1/TRBV3-2; J gene: TRBJ2-2; CDR3 length: 18; D gene: TRBD2; CDR3 DNA: TGTGCCAGCACCTCTGCAATAGCGGGGGTGCTTATTCCCGGGGAGCTGTTTTTT; CDR3 protein: CASTSAIAGVLIPGELFF
clone size: .; V gene: TRBV30; J gene: TRBJ1-2; CDR3 length: 16; D gene: .; CDR3 DNA: TGTGCCTGGAGCCCTCGAGTTTGGCCCCGGGACTATGGCTACACCTTC; CDR3 protein: CAWSPRVWPRDYGYTF
clone size: .; V gene: TRBV7-3; J gene: TRBJ2-2; CDR3 length: 15; D gene: TRBD2; CDR3 DNA: TGTGCCAGCAGCTCCGGGGGGTTAAACACCGGGGAGCTGTTTTTT; CDR3 protein: CASSSGGLNTGELFF
clone size: .; V gene: TRBV7-2; J gene: TRBJ2-3; CDR3 length: 16; D gene: .; CDR3 DNA: TGTGCCAGCAGCTCGGCGGGCTGGGCTAGCACAGATACGCAGTATTTT; CDR3 protein: CASSSAGWASTDTQYF
clone size: .; V gene: TRBV7-2; J gene: TRBJ1-2; CDR3 length: 14; D gene: .; CDR3 DNA: TGTGCCAGCAGCTTGGGAGCAGGCTACTATGGCTACACCTTC; CDR3 protein: CASSLGAGYYGYTF
clone size: .; V gene: TRBV19; J gene: TRBJ2-2; CDR3 length: 14; D gene: TRBD1; CDR3 DNA: TGTGCCAGTAAAATCGACAGGGGACCCGGGGAGCTGTTTTTT; CDR3 protein: CASKIDRGPGELFF
clone size: .; V gene: TRBV19; J gene: TRBJ1-5; CDR3 length: 15; D gene: TRBD1; CDR3 DNA: TGTGCCAGTAGTATCGGAGGGACAGGGGCTCAGCCCCAGCATTTT; CDR3 protein: CASSIGGTGAQPQHF
clone size: .; V gene: TRBV29-1; J gene: TRBJ2-2; CDR3 length: 11; D gene: .; CDR3 DNA: TGCAGCACAGGGAACACCGGGGAGCTGTTTTTT; CDR3 protein: CSTGNTGELFF
clone size: .; V gene: TRBV5-1; J gene: TRBJ2-5; CDR3 length: 15; D gene: .; CDR3 DNA: TGCGCCAGCAGCTTGGCCGGGGTTGACGTGGAGACCCAGTACTTC; CDR3 protein: CASSLAGVDVETQYF
clone size: .; V gene: TRBV9; J gene: TRBJ2-1; CDR3 length: 12; D gene: .; CDR3 DNA: TGTGCCAGCAGCGTAGGGGAGAATGAGCAGTTCTTC; CDR3 protein: CASSVGENEQFF
clone size: .; V gene: TRBV30; J gene: TRBJ1-5; CDR3 length: 12; D gene: .; CDR3 DNA: TGTGCCTGGAGGGGGGGGCCGGGGACCCAGCATTTT; CDR3 protein: CAWRGGPGTQHF
clone size: .; V gene: TRBV4-1; J gene: TRBJ2-3; CDR3 length: 14; D gene: .; CDR3 DNA: TGCGCCAGCAGCCAAGATGAAGAGGTGGGTACGCAGTATTTT; CDR3 protein: CASSQDEEVGTQYF
clone size: .; V gene: TRBV19; J gene: TRBJ2-4; CDR3 length: 16; D gene: TRBD1; CDR3 DNA: TGTGCCAGTAGACTGGGGACAGGGGGCGTTTCTAGCATTCAGTACTTC; CDR3 protein: CASRLGTGGVSSIQYF
clone size: .; V gene: TRBV19; J gene: TRBJ1-1; CDR3 length: 15; D gene: TRBD1; CDR3 DNA: TGTGCCAGTAGAAAACCAGGACAGGGCCCCACTGAAGCTTTCTTT; CDR3 protein: CASRKPGQGPTEAFF
clone size: .; V gene: TRBV11-2; J gene: TRBJ1-2; CDR3 length: 16; D gene: TRBD1; CDR3 DNA: TGTGCCAGCAGCCCCCTACAGGGGGCGCAGAGCTATGGCTACACCTTC; CDR3 protein: CASSPLQGAQSYGYTF
clone size: few; V gene: TRBV2; J gene: TRBJ2-1; CDR3 length: 15; D gene: TRBD1; CDR3 DNA: TGTGCCAGCAGTGGAAACAGGGACAGCTCCAATGAGCAGTTCTTC; CDR3 protein: CASSGNRDSSNEQFF
clone size: .; V gene: TRBV9; J gene: TRBJ1-2; CDR3 length: 14; D gene: .; CDR3 DNA: TGTGCCAGCAGCCCGGGTCCCCTTCCCTATGGCTACACCTTC; CDR3 protein: CASSPGPLPYGYTF
clone size: .; V gene: TRBV9; J gene: TRBJ1-3; CDR3 length: 16; D gene: TRBD1; CDR3 DNA: TGTGCCAGCAGCCCCCAGGGGGTGATGAGGGGAAACACCATATATTTT; CDR3 protein: CASSPQGVMRGNTIYF
clone size: .; V gene: TRBV2; J gene: TRBJ1-1; CDR3 length: 15; D gene: .; CDR3 DNA: TGTGCCAGCCGCCCCGACAACCAGCGGAGCACTGAAGCTTTCTTT; CDR3 protein: CASRPDNQRSTEAFF
clone size: .; V gene: TRBV4-1; J gene: TRBJ1-1; CDR3 length: 16; D gene: TRBD1; CDR3 DNA: TGCGCCAGCAGCCAAGGGGGAGGACAGGGGGCTTTTGAGGCTTTCTTT; CDR3 protein: CASSQGGGQGAFEAFF
clone size: once; V gene: TRBV7-3; J gene: TRBJ2-3; CDR3 length: 16; D gene: TRBD2; CDR3 DNA: TGTGCCAGCAGCTTGACTAGCGGGGTGTTGGGGGATACGCAGTATTTT; CDR3 protein: CASSLTSGVLGDTQYF
clone size: .; V gene: TRBV9; J gene: TRBJ1-1; CDR3 length: 14; D gene: .; CDR3 DNA: TGTGCCAGCAGCGACGGGGAGGGGATGACTGAAGCTTTCTTT; CDR3 protein: CASSDGEGMTEAFF
clone size: .; V gene: TRBV5-1; J gene: TRBJ2-2; CDR3 length: 11; D gene: .; CDR3 DNA: TGCGCCAGCAACATCGCCGGGGAGCTGTTTTTT; CDR3 protein: CASNIAGELFF
clone size: .; V gene: TRBV10-3; J gene: TRBJ1-6; CDR3 length: 14; D gene: .; CDR3 DNA: TGTGCCATCAGTGGGCGGGGGTTCGGTTCACCCCTCCACTTT; CDR3 protein: CAISGRGFGSPLHF
clone size: .; V gene: TRBV14; J gene: TRBJ1-1; CDR3 length: 14; D gene: TRBD1; CDR3 DNA: TGTGCCAGCAGCCCCTACAGGGGAAGAACTGAAGCTTTCTTT; CDR3 protein: CASSPYRGRTEAFF
clone size: .; V gene: TRBV27; J gene: TRBJ2-5; CDR3 length: 13; D gene: .; CDR3 DNA: TGTGCCAGCAGTTTATCGAGACAAGAGACCCAGTACTTC; CDR3 protein: CASSLSRQETQYF
clone size: .; V gene: TRBV5-1; J gene: TRBJ2-2; CDR3 length: 15; D gene: TRBD1; CDR3 DNA: TGCGCCAGCACCGGACAGGGGCCGAACACCGGGGAGCTGTTTTTT; CDR3 protein: CASTGQGPNTGELFF
clone size: .; V gene: TRBV5-1; J gene: TRBJ2-3; CDR3 length: 15; D gene: TRBD2; CDR3 DNA: TGCGCCAGCAGCGCGAGCGGGGGCCTCACAGATACGCAGTATTTT; CDR3 protein: CASSASGGLTDTQYF
clone size: .; V gene: TRBV6-6; J gene: TRBJ2-5; CDR3 length: 13; D gene: TRBD1; CDR3 DNA: TGTGCCAGCATGCAGGGGGTCGGAGAGACCCAGTACTTC; CDR3 protein: CASMQGVGETQYF
clone size: once; V gene: TRBV7-3; J gene: TRBJ1-3; CDR3 length: 14; D gene: .; CDR3 DNA: TGTGCCAGCAGCCAGGGGACATCTGGAAACACCATATATTTT; CDR3 protein: CASSQGTSGNTIYF
clone size: .; V gene: TRBV6-5; J gene: TRBJ2-2; CDR3 length: 15; D gene: TRBD1; CDR3 DNA: TGTGCCAGCAGTCCACAGACAGGGTTGGCCGGGGAGCTGTTTTTT; CDR3 protein: CASSPQTGLAGELFF
clone size: .; V gene: TRBV19; J gene: TRBJ1-6; CDR3 length: 15; D gene: .; CDR3 DNA: TGTGCCAGTAGTACCGGGGGGGGGCTACAATCACCCCTCCACTTT; CDR3 protein: CASSTGGGLQSPLHF
clone size: .; V gene: TRBV7-2; J gene: TRBJ1-5; CDR3 length: 15; D gene: TRBD1; CDR3 DNA: TGTGCCAGCAGCTTAAGTGGGACAGTCAATCAGCCCCAGCATTTT; CDR3 protein: CASSLSGTVNQPQHF
clone size: .; V gene: TRBV29-1; J gene: TRBJ2-7; CDR3 length: 13; D gene: .; CDR3 DNA: TGCAGCGTTGTGTCGAGGGGTGCCGAGCGGGAGTACTTC; CDR3 protein: CSVVSRGAEREYF
clone size: .; V gene: TRBV18; J gene: TRBJ1-1; CDR3 length: 14; D gene: TRBD1; CDR3 DNA: TGTGCCAGCTCACAGGGGACAGGGAACACTGAAGCTTTCTTT; CDR3 protein: CASSQGTGNTEAFF